This T cell receptor beta chain was sequenced for a study of T cell responses to AZD1222 COVID-19 vaccine. Generated by immunoSEQ multiplex PCR, the TCRdb table keeps only in-frame clones and is missing some. Of about 150,000 clones in the sample, less than 95% were seen once. J was trimmed by 1 base and V by 5 bases; bases with no gene match: 8. CDR1 SGDLS and CDR2 YYNGEE come from the germline V gene. This CDR3 comprises 15 residues. This sequence was found in an adult in good health. The sequenced sample was peripheral blood, obtained on day 0 of AZD1222 vaccination. V is TRBV9 and J is TRBJ1-1; TRBD1 matches 7 bases. The CDR3 bases are TGTGCCAGCAGACCCGGGACAGATAAGAACACTGAAGCTTTCTTT. It codes for CASRPGTDKNTEAFF.